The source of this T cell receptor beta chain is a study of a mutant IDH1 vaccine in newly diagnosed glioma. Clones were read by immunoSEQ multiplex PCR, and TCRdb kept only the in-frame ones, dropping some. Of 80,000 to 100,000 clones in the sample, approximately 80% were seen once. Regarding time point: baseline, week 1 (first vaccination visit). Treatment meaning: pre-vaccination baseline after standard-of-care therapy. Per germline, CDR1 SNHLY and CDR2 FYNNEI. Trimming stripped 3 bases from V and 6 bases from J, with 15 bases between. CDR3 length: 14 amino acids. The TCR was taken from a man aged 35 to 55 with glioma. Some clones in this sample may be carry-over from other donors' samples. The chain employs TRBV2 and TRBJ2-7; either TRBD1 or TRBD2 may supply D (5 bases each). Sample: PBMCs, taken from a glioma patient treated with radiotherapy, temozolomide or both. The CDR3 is CASSERGAAVEQYF. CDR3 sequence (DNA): TGTGCCAGCAGTGAGCGAGGGGCAGCCGTCGAGCAGTACTTC.